The entry below gives a single T cell receptor beta chain sequence along with its context. Data came from immunoSEQ multiplex PCR; TCRdb stores just in-frame clones and leaves some out. This sample has hundreds of thousands of clones, with around 87% found just once. The sample belongs to a study of shared T cell receptors in the human thymus. The data also belong to a second study, concerning human thymus T cells.

Sample: thymocytes. The TCR sequence derives from a boy under two years old with a congenital heart defect.

The CDR3 nucleotides read TGTGCCAGCAGCTTTAGTCCTACGTCGAAAGGACTCTCTAACTATGGCTACACCTTC. Amino acids: CASSFSPTSKGLSNYGYTF. The chain joins TRBV7-6 to TRBJ1-2; D gene ambiguous. Germline V gives CDR1 SGHVS, CDR2 FNYEAQ. This CDR3 contains 19 residues. V gave up 3 bases and J gave up 0 bases, with 23 bases separating them.